This T cell receptor (beta chain) was sequenced in a study of control samples from healthy donors and cancer patients. TCRdb's table, derived via immunoSEQ multiplex PCR, lists solely in-frame clones and lacks some. The data show 100,000 to 150,000 clones, 92% seen once. V lost 9 bases, J lost 7 bases, and 6 bases stayed unmatched. Germline CDR1 MGHRA, CDR2 YSYEKL. CDR3 length: 12 residues. The material sequenced was blood. The TCR sequence derives from a woman in her forties or fifties in good health. The rearrangement uses TRBV4-1 and TRBJ2-3, with 8 bases that match TRBD1. The CDR3 DNA is TGCGCCAGTCGTCAGGGGGCTAATACGCAGTATTTT. Encoded protein: CASRQGANTQYF.